A selection of T cell receptor beta chains follows, all from one sample in a study of T-cell reconstitution after alpha-beta-depleted transplantation in children. TCRdb re-called the PCR reads with MiXCR, one entry per CDR3 protein. The sample contains over 100,000 distinct CDR3 sequences, 4.5% to 7.5% of which appear only once. This material consisted of PBMCs, mostly from graft donor cells, taken 60 days after TCRalphabeta/CD19-depleted stem cell transplant. The receptors were gathered from a female patient aged 2-15 years who had a stem cell transplant for Fanconi anemia, so the T cells may come from the graft donor. The CDR3 runs from the conserved cysteine through the conserved F or W. Fields, in order: D gene, V gene, J gene, clone size, CDR3 protein, CDR3 DNA. The D gene is left open where the match is weak. Clone size, where shown, is once, few, many, or a class for clones that have expanded.

TRBD1	TRBV5-1	TRBJ2-7	-	CASSNTGQAYEQYF	TGCGCCAGCAGTAATACGGGACAGGCGTACGAGCAGTACTTC
-	TRBV3-1	TRBJ2-4	many	CASSQEWAVWDIQYF	TGTGCCAGCAGCCAAGAATGGGCGGTTTGGGACATTCAGTACTTC
TRBD1	TRBV15	TRBJ2-7	medium-sized	CATSSNRGSYEQYF	TGTGCCACCAGCAGCAACAGGGGCTCCTACGAGCAGTACTTC
TRBD1	TRBV7-9	TRBJ2-7	many	CASSHRDRDYEQYF	TGTGCCAGCAGCCACCGGGACAGGGACTACGAGCAGTACTTC
TRBD2	TRBV14	TRBJ2-7	few	CASSQGPVFAGEVYYEQYF	TGTGCCAGCAGCCAAGGGCCCGTTTTCGCGGGAGAGGTTTACTACGAGCAGTACTTC
-	TRBV2	TRBJ2-7	many	CASTNHYEQYF	TGTGCCAGCACCAACCACTACGAGCAGTACTTC
-	TRBV20-1	TRBJ2-7	few	CSASLQQGGEQYF	TGCAGTGCTAGTCTGCAGCAGGGCGGCGAGCAGTACTTC
TRBD2	TRBV7-9	TRBJ2-5	-	CASSVAGGTQETQYF	TGTGCCAGCAGCGTAGCGGGAGGGACTCAAGAGACCCAGTACTTC
TRBD2	TRBV10-3	TRBJ2-7	-	CAISEGTSGAYEQYF	TGTGCCATCAGTGAGGGGACTAGCGGGGCCTACGAGCAGTACTTC
-	TRBV5-1	TRBJ2-3	many	CASSLGGATDTQYF	TGCGCCAGCAGCTTGGGCGGGGCGACAGATACGCAGTATTTT
TRBD1	TRBV18	TRBJ1-2	many	CASSPPRTGEYGYTF	TGTGCCAGCTCACCACCGCGGACAGGGGAATATGGCTACACCTTC